The rows below give T cell receptor beta chains drawn from one sample of a study of blood T cell repertoires in COVID-19. Generated by immunoSEQ multiplex PCR, the TCRdb table keeps only in-frame clones and is missing some. The repertoire holds 130,000 or so clones, 83% seen once, with over 5% in the top ten. Source material: peripheral blood. The receptors shown here come from a man older than 75 with active or convalescent COVID-19. CDR3s include the opening cysteine and the closing phenylalanine or tryptophan. Fields, in order: D gene, clone size, V gene, J gene, CDR3 protein, CDR3 DNA. D genes are given only for firm matches. Where a row states a size, it is once, few, many or the class of an expanded clone; other rows omit it.

d_call: NA
clone_size: NA
v_call: TRBV3-1/TRBV3-2
j_call: TRBJ2-3
cdr3_aa: CASSHLGGASADTQYF
cdr3_nt: TGTGCCAGCAGCCACCTAGGGGGGGCTTCAGCAGATACGCAGTATTTT

d_call: NA
clone_size: NA
v_call: TRBV7-2
j_call: TRBJ2-5
cdr3_aa: CASSLVPGLIQETQYF
cdr3_nt: TGTGCCAGCAGCTTAGTCCCAGGCCTCATTCAAGAGACCCAGTACTTC

d_call: NA
clone_size: NA
v_call: TRBV21-1
j_call: TRBJ2-2
cdr3_aa: CASSNAGDPGELFF
cdr3_nt: TGTGCCAGCAGCAATGCGGGGGACCCCGGGGAGCTGTTTTTT

d_call: TRBD1
clone_size: NA
v_call: TRBV18
j_call: TRBJ1-4
cdr3_aa: CASSPPRDSKATNEKLFF
cdr3_nt: TGTGCCAGCTCACCTCCCAGGGACAGTAAAGCAACTAATGAAAAACTGTTTTTT

d_call: TRBD2
clone_size: NA
v_call: TRBV28
j_call: TRBJ2-7
cdr3_aa: CASSLGLVYEQYF
cdr3_nt: TGTGCCAGCAGTTTAGGACTAGTCTACGAGCAGTACTTC

d_call: NA
clone_size: NA
v_call: TRBV6-2/TRBV6-3
j_call: TRBJ2-3
cdr3_aa: CASSYSKGGAYTDTQYF
cdr3_nt: TGTGCCAGCAGTTACTCGAAGGGTGGGGCCTACACAGATACGCAGTATTTT

d_call: TRBD2
clone_size: NA
v_call: TRBV6-2/TRBV6-3
j_call: TRBJ2-7
cdr3_aa: CASSYNKGLAGFEQYF
cdr3_nt: TGTGCCAGCAGTTATAATAAGGGACTAGCGGGGTTCGAGCAGTACTTC

d_call: NA
clone_size: NA
v_call: TRBV27
j_call: TRBJ1-2
cdr3_aa: CASSPQTEQGYTF
cdr3_nt: TGTGCCAGCAGTCCACAGACCGAGCAGGGCTACACCTTC

d_call: TRBD2
clone_size: once
v_call: TRBV4-2
j_call: TRBJ2-1
cdr3_aa: CASSQDLRGLADEQFF
cdr3_nt: TGTGCCAGCAGCCAAGATCTTAGGGGACTAGCCGACGAGCAGTTCTTC

d_call: NA
clone_size: NA
v_call: TRBV28
j_call: TRBJ2-2
cdr3_aa: CASSPTGQVGGNTGELFF
cdr3_nt: TGTGCCAGCAGTCCAACAGGACAGGTGGGGGGGAACACCGGGGAGCTGTTTTTT

d_call: NA
clone_size: NA
v_call: TRBV5-1
j_call: TRBJ1-4
cdr3_aa: CASSSGSTVGNEKLFF
cdr3_nt: TGCGCCAGCAGCTCAGGGTCGACGGTGGGTAATGAAAAACTGTTTTTT

d_call: NA
clone_size: NA
v_call: TRBV3-1/TRBV3-2
j_call: TRBJ2-7
cdr3_aa: CASSQDPAGSSYEQYF
cdr3_nt: TGTGCCAGCAGCCAAGATCCCGCAGGAAGCTCCTACGAGCAGTACTTC

d_call: NA
clone_size: NA
v_call: TRBV6-5
j_call: TRBJ2-1
cdr3_aa: CASRGVRTDYNEQFF
cdr3_nt: TGTGCCAGCAGGGGTGTTAGGACAGACTACAATGAGCAGTTCTTC

d_call: NA
clone_size: once
v_call: TRBV9
j_call: TRBJ1-1
cdr3_aa: CASSPQAEAFF
cdr3_nt: TGTGCCAGCAGCCCTCAGGCTGAAGCTTTCTTT

d_call: TRBD2
clone_size: NA
v_call: TRBV7-2
j_call: TRBJ2-1
cdr3_aa: CASSRGGALNEQFF
cdr3_nt: TGTGCCAGCAGCCGCGGGGGGGCACTCAATGAGCAGTTCTTC

d_call: TRBD1
clone_size: NA
v_call: TRBV29-1
j_call: TRBJ2-7
cdr3_aa: CSVTLPGQYYEQYF
cdr3_nt: TGCAGCGTCACACTCCCGGGACAGTACTACGAGCAGTACTTC

d_call: NA
clone_size: few
v_call: TRBV28
j_call: TRBJ1-6
cdr3_aa: CASSSTGSSPLHF
cdr3_nt: TGTGCCAGCAGTAGCACAGGGTCTTCACCCCTCCACTTT

d_call: NA
clone_size: NA
v_call: TRBV6-5
j_call: TRBJ1-3
cdr3_aa: CASRTTVYSGNTIYF
cdr3_nt: TGTGCCAGCAGGACGACAGTCTACTCTGGAAACACCATATATTTT

d_call: TRBD1
clone_size: NA
v_call: TRBV28
j_call: TRBJ1-6
cdr3_aa: CASSPRDRGFSPLHF
cdr3_nt: TGTGCCAGCAGTCCCCGGGACAGGGGGTTTTCACCCCTCCACTTT

d_call: NA
clone_size: NA
v_call: TRBV4-3
j_call: TRBJ2-5
cdr3_aa: CASSQDASGQETQYF
cdr3_nt: TGCGCCAGCAGCCAAGATGCCAGCGGCCAAGAGACCCAGTACTTC

d_call: TRBD1
clone_size: NA
v_call: TRBV2
j_call: TRBJ1-1
cdr3_aa: CASSDRGRGAFF
cdr3_nt: TGTGCCAGCAGCGACAGGGGGCGAGGAGCTTTCTTT

d_call: NA
clone_size: NA
v_call: TRBV6-5
j_call: TRBJ1-2
cdr3_aa: CASSYSDGVLGGYTF
cdr3_nt: TGTGCCAGCAGTTACTCAGACGGAGTACTGGGTGGCTACACCTTC

d_call: TRBD2
clone_size: NA
v_call: TRBV5-1
j_call: TRBJ2-1
cdr3_aa: CASRPLAGESSYNEQFF
cdr3_nt: TGCGCCAGCAGACCCCTAGCGGGGGAGAGCTCCTACAATGAGCAGTTCTTC

d_call: NA
clone_size: medium-sized
v_call: TRBV6-2/TRBV6-3
j_call: TRBJ2-7
cdr3_aa: CASSYKSTTYEQYF
cdr3_nt: TGTGCCAGCAGTTACAAGAGTACCACCTACGAGCAGTACTTC

d_call: NA
clone_size: NA
v_call: TRBV6-2/TRBV6-3
j_call: TRBJ1-6
cdr3_aa: CASSYSIGEGGSPLHF
cdr3_nt: TGTGCCAGCAGTTACTCTATTGGGGAGGGCGGCTCACCCCTCCACTTT

d_call: NA
clone_size: NA
v_call: TRBV29-1
j_call: TRBJ2-7
cdr3_aa: CSVGQTLYEQYF
cdr3_nt: TGCAGCGTGGGACAAACATTATACGAGCAGTACTTC

d_call: TRBD2
clone_size: NA
v_call: TRBV5-1
j_call: TRBJ2-7
cdr3_aa: CASSLGGLVTHEQYF
cdr3_nt: TGCGCCAGCAGCCTGGGGGGACTAGTAACCCACGAGCAGTACTTC